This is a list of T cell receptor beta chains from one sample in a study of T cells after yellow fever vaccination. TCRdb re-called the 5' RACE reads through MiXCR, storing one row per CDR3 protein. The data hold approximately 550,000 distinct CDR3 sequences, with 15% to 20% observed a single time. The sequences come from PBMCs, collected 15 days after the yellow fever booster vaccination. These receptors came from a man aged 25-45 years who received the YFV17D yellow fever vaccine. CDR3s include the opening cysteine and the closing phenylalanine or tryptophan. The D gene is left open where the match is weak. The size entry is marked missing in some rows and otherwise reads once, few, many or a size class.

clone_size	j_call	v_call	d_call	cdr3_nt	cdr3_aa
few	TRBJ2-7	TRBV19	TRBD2	TGTGCCAGTAGTCCCGCGGGGGGCTACGAGCAGTACTTC	CASSPAGGYEQYF
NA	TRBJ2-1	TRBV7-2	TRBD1	TGTGCCAGCAGCCCACGGACAGGCAAAGGAGCTGAGCAGTTCTTC	CASSPRTGKGAEQFF
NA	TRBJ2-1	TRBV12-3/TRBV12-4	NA	TGTGCCAGCACCCTAGAGAGCGGAACATACAATGAGCAGTTCTTC	CASTLESGTYNEQFF
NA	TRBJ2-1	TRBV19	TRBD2	TGTGCCAGTAGTATGGGACGCGGGGGTAGCTCCTACAATGAGCAGTTCTTC	CASSMGRGGSSYNEQFF
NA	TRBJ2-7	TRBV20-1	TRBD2	TGCAGTGCTAGATCCCGACTAGCGAGCTACGAGCAGTACTTC	CSARSRLASYEQYF
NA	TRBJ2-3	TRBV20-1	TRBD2	TGCAGTGCTGACAGGACTAGCGGAGATACGCAGTATTTT	CSADRTSGDTQYF
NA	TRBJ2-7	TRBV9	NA	TGTGCCAGCAGCGTAGAAGCATACAGGCCCCACGAGCAGTACTTC	CASSVEAYRPHEQYF
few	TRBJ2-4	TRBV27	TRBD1	TGTGCCAGCAGTTCAGGGACAGGGGGCTACCAGGCCAAAAACATTCAGTACTTC	CASSSGTGGYQAKNIQYF
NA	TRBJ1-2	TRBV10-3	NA	TGTGCCATCAAGCCAGATCTTCGGGGCTACACCTTC	CAIKPDLRGYTF
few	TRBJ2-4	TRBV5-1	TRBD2	TGCGCCAGCAGCTTGAGTAGCGGGACTAAAAACATTCAGTACTTC	CASSLSSGTKNIQYF
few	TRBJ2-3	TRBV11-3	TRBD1	TGTGCCAGCAGCTTGAGGCCAGGACAGGGACCAGATACGCAGTATTTT	CASSLRPGQGPDTQYF
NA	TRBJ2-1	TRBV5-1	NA	TGCGCCAGCAGCTTGGTAAGCAGGGACAATGAGCAGTTCTTC	CASSLVSRDNEQFF
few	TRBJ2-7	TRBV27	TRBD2	TGTGCCAGCAGTTTAGGCGGCGGGGGTTACTACGAGCAGTACTTC	CASSLGGGGYYEQYF
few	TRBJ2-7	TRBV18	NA	TGTGCCAGCTCACCACAGACAGGTCCGGGAGGATACGAGCAGTACTTC	CASSPQTGPGGYEQYF
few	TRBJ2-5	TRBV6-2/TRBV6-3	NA	TGTGCCAGCAGTCCGGACAGTAACCAAGAGACCCAGTACTTC	CASSPDSNQETQYF
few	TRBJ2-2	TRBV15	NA	TGTGCCACCAGCAGAGATCTTTTAATGTACACCGGGGAGCTGTTTTTT	CATSRDLLMYTGELFF
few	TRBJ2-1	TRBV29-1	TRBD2	TGCAGCGTTGAGGACGGGAGGAATTACAATGAGCAGTTCTTC	CSVEDGRNYNEQFF
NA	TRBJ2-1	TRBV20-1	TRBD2	TGCAGTGCTAAAGTAGCGGGCCAATATGCCCGGCAGTTCTTC	CSAKVAGQYARQFF
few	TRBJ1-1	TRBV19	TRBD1	TGTGCCAGTAAGGATCGGTGGACAGGGAGGGCTGAAGCTTTCTTT	CASKDRWTGRAEAFF
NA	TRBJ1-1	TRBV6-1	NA	TGTGCCAGCAGACCCGCCAGGGCGGAAAAGAACACTGAAGCTTTCTTT	CASRPARAEKNTEAFF
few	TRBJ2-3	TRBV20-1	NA	TGCAGTGCTAGAGAAGTGGATACGCAGTATTTT	CSAREVDTQYF
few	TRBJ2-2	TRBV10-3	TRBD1	TGTGCCATCAGTTATGAAAAGGACAGGGGGGAGCTGTTTTTT	CAISYEKDRGELFF
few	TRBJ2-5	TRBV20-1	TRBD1	TGCAGTGCTACCCCTCGGACAGGGGAAGAGACCCAGTACTTC	CSATPRTGEETQYF
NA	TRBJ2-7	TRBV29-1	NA	TGCAGCTTCGAAACAGGTACTGGTGGCGAGCAGTACTTC	CSFETGTGGEQYF
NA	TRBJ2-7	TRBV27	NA	TGTGCCAGCAGTCGGATCTCCTTCGGGGACTACGAGCAGTACTTC	CASSRISFGDYEQYF
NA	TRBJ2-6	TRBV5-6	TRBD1	TGTGCCAGCAGCCCTTGGACAGGGTCCTTGAGCTCTGGGGCCAACGTCCTGACTTTC	CASSPWTGSLSSGANVLTF
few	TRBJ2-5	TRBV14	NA	TGTGCCAGCAGCCAACGGACATCTCAAGAGACCCAGTACTTC	CASSQRTSQETQYF
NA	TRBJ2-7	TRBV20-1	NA	TGCAGTGCTGGGCCCCCCCATTTCTACGAGCAGTACTTC	CSAGPPHFYEQYF
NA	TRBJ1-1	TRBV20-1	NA	TGCAGTGCTAGAGGTAGAGGCAATGTGAACACTGAAGCTTTCTTT	CSARGRGNVNTEAFF
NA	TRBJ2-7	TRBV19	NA	TGTGCCAGTAGTATAGGAGGGATGGTCGCCTACGAGCAGTACTTC	CASSIGGMVAYEQYF
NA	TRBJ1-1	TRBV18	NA	TGTGCCAGCTCACCCCGACAGGACGAAGAAGCTTTCTTT	CASSPRQDEEAFF
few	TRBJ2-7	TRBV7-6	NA	TGTGCCAGCAGCTCCCAGGCTAGGGAGCAGTACTTC	CASSSQAREQYF
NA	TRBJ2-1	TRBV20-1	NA	TGCAGTGCTAGAGGGGGCCAATACTACAATGAGCAGTTCTTC	CSARGGQYYNEQFF
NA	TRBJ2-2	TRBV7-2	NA	TGTGCCAGCAGAAGCGGGACAGCCACCGGGGAGCTGTTTTTT	CASRSGTATGELFF
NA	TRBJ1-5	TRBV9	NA	TGTGCCAGCAGCGGGGACGCCCGCAATCAGCCCCAGCATTTT	CASSGDARNQPQHF
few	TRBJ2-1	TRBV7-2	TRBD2	TGTGCCAGCAGTTTAACTAGCGGGGGACAGTTCTTC	CASSLTSGGQFF
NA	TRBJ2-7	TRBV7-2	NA	TGTGCCAGCAGCCCGCCCCGACCAGGGGGGACTGGAGAGCAGTACTTC	CASSPPRPGGTGEQYF
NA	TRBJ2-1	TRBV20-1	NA	TGCAGTGCTAGAGTCGGCCAGAGCCTTCGTGAGCAGTTCTTC	CSARVGQSLREQFF
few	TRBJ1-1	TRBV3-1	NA	TGTGCCACGCAGGGTAGGACTGAAGCTTTCTTT	CATQGRTEAFF
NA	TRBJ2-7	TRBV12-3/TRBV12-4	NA	TGTGCCAGCAGTCCCTGGGTAGCGTCCGAGCAGTACTTC	CASSPWVASEQYF
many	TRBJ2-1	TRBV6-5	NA	TGTGCCAGCAGTTACCCAGGGTCAGGTTACAATGAGCAGTTCTTC	CASSYPGSGYNEQFF
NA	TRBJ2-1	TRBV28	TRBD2	TGTGGGACTAGGGACAATGAGCAGTTCTTC	CGTRDNEQFF
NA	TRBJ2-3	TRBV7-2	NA	TGTGCCAGCAGCTTAGGTTTAGCGGATACGCAGTGTTTT	CASSLGLADTQCF
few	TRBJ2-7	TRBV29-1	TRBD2	TGCAGCGTTGGCGGGAGCCCAGGTTTCGGTGGGCAGTACTTC	CSVGGSPGFGGQYF
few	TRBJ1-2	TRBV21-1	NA	TGTGCCAGCAGCGAAAAACTCAAAGACTACAGGTCTGATGTGGGCTACACCTTC	CASSEKLKDYRSDVGYTF
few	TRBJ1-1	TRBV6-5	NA	TGTGCCAGCAGCGTCTTACCCAGTACAGGGAGGGGGAACACTGAAGCTTTCTTT	CASSVLPSTGRGNTEAFF
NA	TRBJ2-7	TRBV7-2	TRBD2	TGTGCCAGCAGCTTACAGCGGGGGGTCTCCTACGAGCAGTACTTC	CASSLQRGVSYEQYF
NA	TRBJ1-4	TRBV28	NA	TGTGCCAGCACAAGGAAAAATTTACAGGCAACTAATGAAAAACTGTTTTTT	CASTRKNLQATNEKLFF
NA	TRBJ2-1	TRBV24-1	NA	TGTGCCACCAGTGATGGGGTGGGGGGACCAAGGGTCAATGAGCAGTTCTTC	CATSDGVGGPRVNEQFF
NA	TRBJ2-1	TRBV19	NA	TGTGCCAGTAGTATTGAGAGGGCCGGGAGTGAGCAGTTCTTC	CASSIERAGSEQFF
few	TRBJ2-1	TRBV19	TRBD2	TGTGCCACCTCTCCTCCCCTCGCTAGCGGGAGGGCCTACAATGAGCAGTTCTTC	CATSPPLASGRAYNEQFF
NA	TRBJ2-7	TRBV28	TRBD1	TGTGCCAGCAGCCAGGGACAGCCGCTACGCTACGAGCAGTACTTC	CASSQGQPLRYEQYF
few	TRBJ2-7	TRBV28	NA	TGTGCCAGCAAGGGCAGTCACTACGAGCAGTACTTC	CASKGSHYEQYF
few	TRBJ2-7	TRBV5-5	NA	TGTGCCAGCAGCGAAAGCGTTACCTACGAGCAGTACTTC	CASSESVTYEQYF
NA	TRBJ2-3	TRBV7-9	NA	TGTGCCTTTCTAGCGACAGATACGCAGTATTTT	CAFLATDTQYF
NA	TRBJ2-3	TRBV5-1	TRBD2	TGCGCCAGCAGCCCAGGACTAGCGGGAGTCCCAGATACGCAGTATTTT	CASSPGLAGVPDTQYF
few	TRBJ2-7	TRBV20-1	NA	TGCAGTGCTAGTGGGCCCGGAGGAAGGTCAAACGAGCAGTACTTC	CSASGPGGRSNEQYF
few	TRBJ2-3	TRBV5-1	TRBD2	TGCGCCAGCAGCCAGGCCCCTAGCGGGAGGGCCCCAGATACGCAGTATTTT	CASSQAPSGRAPDTQYF
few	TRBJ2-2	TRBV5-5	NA	TGTGCCAGCAGCTACCAGGGAACCGGGGAGCTGTTTTTT	CASSYQGTGELFF
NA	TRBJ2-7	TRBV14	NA	TGTGCCAGCAGCCGCAGACGGGGACTCTACGAGCAGTACTTC	CASSRRRGLYEQYF